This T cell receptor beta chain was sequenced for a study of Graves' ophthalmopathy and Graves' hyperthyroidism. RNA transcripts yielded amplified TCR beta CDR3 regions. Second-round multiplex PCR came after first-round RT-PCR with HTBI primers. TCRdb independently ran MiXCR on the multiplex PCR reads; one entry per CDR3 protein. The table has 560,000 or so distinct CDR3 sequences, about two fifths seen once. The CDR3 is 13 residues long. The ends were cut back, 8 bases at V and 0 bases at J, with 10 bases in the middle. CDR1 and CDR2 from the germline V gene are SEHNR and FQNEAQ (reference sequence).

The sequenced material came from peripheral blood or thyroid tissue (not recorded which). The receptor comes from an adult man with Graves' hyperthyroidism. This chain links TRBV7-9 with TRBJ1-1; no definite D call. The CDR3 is CASGRQMNTEAFF. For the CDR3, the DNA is TGTGCCAGCGGCAGGCAGATGAACACTGAAGCTTTCTTT.